This section outlines one TCR beta chain sequence together with its context. The target antigen is unknown. This entry is derived from a study of T cells after yellow fever vaccination. Study conclusions and caveats: Post-booster repertoires contained most primary-vaccination clones again (about 95% CD4, less than 90% CD8). CD4 and CD8 compartments shared a small share of clonotypes, likely from convergent recombination.

CDR3 length: 17 residues. The V gene end was trimmed by 0 bases and the J gene end by 3 bases; junction bases not matched to a gene: 7. The germline gives CDR1 LNHNV, CDR2 YYDKDF (reference sequence). Template switching with 5'RACE generated the TCR cDNA and added a universal primer site and UMIs. TCRdb re-called the 5' RACE reads with MiXCR, one entry per CDR3 protein. The data show hundreds of thousands of distinct CDR3 sequences, approximately 19% seen once. Sample: PBMCs, taken before the yellow fever booster vaccination. The chain joins TRBV15 to TRBJ2-3; 9 positions agree with TRBD2. This clonotype was obtained from a man in his late teens or twenties who received the YFV17D yellow fever vaccine. The CDR3 nucleotides are TGTGCCACCAGCAGAGATCGGTCTAGCGGGGTGACAGATACGCAGTATTTT. Translation: CATSRDRSSGVTDTQYF. The variable domain in full, completed from reference TRBV15 and TRBJ2-3, reads DAMVIQNPRYQVTQFGKPVTLSCSQTLNHNVMYWYQQKSSQAPKLLFHYYDKDFNNEADTPDNFQSRRPNTSFCFLDIRSPGLGDTAMYLCATSRDRSSGVTDTQYFGPGTRLTVL.